A single sample is the source of the 2 T cell receptor beta chains below, sequenced in a study of blood T cell repertoires in COVID-19. TCRdb's table, derived via immunoSEQ multiplex PCR, lists solely in-frame clones and lacks some. The sample yields some 46,000 clones, roughly four fifths seen once. Sequenced sample: peripheral blood. Source of these receptors: a woman aged 60-75 years with acute or convalescent COVID-19.

The V and J genes are TRBV5-5 and TRBJ2-7; 7 bases are shared with TRBD1. CDR3 size: 14 residues. V dropped 5 bases and J dropped 7; count of bases not matched to a gene: 12. CDR1 and CDR2 from the germline V gene are SGHKS and YYEKEE (reference sequence). CDR3: CASSYGQVPGEQYF. CDR3 nucleotide sequence: TGTGCCAGCAGTTATGGACAGGTTCCGGGAGAGCAGTACTTC.

A single count supports this clone. The chain links TRBV6-5 to TRBJ1-5, with D unresolved. Germline CDR1 and CDR2: MNHEY and SVGAGI. The CDR3 runs to 14 residues. V was pared by 7 bases and J by 2 bases, with 12 bases between. DNA for the CDR3: TGTGCCAGCATAACGGGAGGTGGCAATCAGCCCCAGCATTTT. It yields the protein CASITGGGNQPQHF.